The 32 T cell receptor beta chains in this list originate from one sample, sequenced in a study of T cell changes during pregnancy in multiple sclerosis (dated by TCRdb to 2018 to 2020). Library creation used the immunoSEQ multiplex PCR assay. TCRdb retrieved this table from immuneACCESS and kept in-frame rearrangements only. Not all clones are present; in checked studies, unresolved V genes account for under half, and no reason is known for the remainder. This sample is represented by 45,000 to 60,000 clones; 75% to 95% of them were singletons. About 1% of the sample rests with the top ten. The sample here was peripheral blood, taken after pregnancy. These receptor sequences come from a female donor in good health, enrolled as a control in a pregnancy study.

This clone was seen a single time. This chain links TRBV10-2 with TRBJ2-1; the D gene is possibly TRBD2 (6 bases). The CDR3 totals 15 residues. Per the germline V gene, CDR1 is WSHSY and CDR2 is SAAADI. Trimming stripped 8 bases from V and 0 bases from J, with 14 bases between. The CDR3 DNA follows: TGCGCCAGCGCGCCGGGAGCAAGCTCCTACAATGAGCAGTTCTTC. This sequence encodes CASAPGASSYNEQFF.

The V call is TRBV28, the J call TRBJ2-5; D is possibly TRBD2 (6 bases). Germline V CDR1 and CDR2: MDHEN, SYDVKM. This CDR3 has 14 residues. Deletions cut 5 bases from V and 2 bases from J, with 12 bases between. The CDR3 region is CASSLTGEQETQYF. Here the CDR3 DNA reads TGTGCCAGCAGTCTTACGGGAGAGCAAGAGACCCAGTACTTC.

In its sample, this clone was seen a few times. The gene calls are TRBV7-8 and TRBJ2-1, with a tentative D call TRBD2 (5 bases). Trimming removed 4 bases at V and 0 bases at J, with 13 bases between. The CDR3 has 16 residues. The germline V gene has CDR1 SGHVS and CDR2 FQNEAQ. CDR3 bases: TGTGCCAGCAGCTCTACGGAGGTCAGCTCCTACAATGAGCAGTTCTTC. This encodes CASSSTEVSSYNEQFF.

The CDR3: CATSRGDYVGRETQYF. CDR3 sequence (DNA): TGTGCCACCAGCAGGGGAGATTACGTAGGGCGAGAGACCCAGTACTTC. This sequence joins TRBV15 and TRBJ2-5; possibly TRBD2 for D (5 bases). Germline-derived CDR1 and CDR2 are LNHNV and YYDKDF (reference sequence). Trimming shortened V by 3 bases and J by 4 bases, and 18 bases separated the two germline ends. The CDR3 length is 16 residues. Full variable domain (rest looked up from reference TRBV15 and TRBJ2-5): DAMVIQNPRYQVTQFGKPVTLSCSQTLNHNVMYWYQQKSSQAPKLLFHYYDKDFNNEADTPDNFQSRRPNTSFCFLDIRSPGLGDTAMYLCATSRGDYVGRETQYFGPGTRLLVL.

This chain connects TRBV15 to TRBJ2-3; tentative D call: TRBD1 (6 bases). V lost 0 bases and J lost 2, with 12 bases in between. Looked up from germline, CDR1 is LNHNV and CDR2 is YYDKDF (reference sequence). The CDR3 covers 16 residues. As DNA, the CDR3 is TGTGCCACCAGCAGAGAGGGCAGGGGCGACACAGATACGCAGTATTTT. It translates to CATSREGRGDTDTQYF.

CDR3 amino acids: CASSSGTGGSGEKLFF. The CDR3, as DNA: TGTGCCAGCAGCTCAGGGACAGGGGGCTCGGGTGAAAAACTGTTTTTT. The chain is built from TRBV7-2 and TRBJ1-4; 12 bases are a match to TRBD1. The length of the CDR3 is 16 residues. With 4 bases clipped from V and 7 bases from J, the junction kept 7 bases outside the gene matches. From germline, CDR1 is SGHTA and CDR2 FQGNSA.

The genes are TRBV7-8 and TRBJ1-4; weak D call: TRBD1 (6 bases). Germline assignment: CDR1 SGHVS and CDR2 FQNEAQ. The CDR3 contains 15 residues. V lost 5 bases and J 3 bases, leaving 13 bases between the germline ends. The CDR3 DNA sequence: TGTGCCAGCAGCCCCCGGACAGTTTCTAATGAAAAACTGTTTTTT. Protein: CASSPRTVSNEKLFF.

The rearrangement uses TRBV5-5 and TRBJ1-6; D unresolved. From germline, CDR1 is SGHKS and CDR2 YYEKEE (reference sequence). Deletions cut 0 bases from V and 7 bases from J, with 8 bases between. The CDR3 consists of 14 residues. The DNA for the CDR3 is TGTGCCAGCAGCTTGGCTAGGATCAATTCACCCCTCCACTTT. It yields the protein CASSLARINSPLHF.

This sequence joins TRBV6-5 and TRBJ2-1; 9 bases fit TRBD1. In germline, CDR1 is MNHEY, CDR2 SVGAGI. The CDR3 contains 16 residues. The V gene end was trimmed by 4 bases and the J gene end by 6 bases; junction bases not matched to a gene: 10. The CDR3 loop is CASSSIPGQGSNEQFF. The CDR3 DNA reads TGTGCCAGCAGTTCAATTCCGGGACAGGGTTCCAATGAGCAGTTCTTC.

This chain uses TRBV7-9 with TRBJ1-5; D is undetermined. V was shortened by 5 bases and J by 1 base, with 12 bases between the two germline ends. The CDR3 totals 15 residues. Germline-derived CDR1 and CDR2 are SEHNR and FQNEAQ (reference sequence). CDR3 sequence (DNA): TGTGCCAGCAGCCTTGCGGTGTCAAGCAATCAGCCCCAGCATTTT. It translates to CASSLAVSSNQPQHF.

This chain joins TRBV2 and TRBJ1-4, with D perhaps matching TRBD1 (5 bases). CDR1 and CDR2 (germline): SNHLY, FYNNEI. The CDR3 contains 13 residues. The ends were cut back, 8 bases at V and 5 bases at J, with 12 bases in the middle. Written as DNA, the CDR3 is TGTGCCAGCCTCCTAGGGGTGAATGAAAAACTGTTTTTT. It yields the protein CASLLGVNEKLFF.

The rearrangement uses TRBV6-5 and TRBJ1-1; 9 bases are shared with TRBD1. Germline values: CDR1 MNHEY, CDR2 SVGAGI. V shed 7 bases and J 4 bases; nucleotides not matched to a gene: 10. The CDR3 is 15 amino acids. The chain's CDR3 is CASTSSGQGFTEAFF. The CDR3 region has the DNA TGTGCCAGCACTTCTTCGGGACAGGGATTCACTGAAGCTTTCTTT.

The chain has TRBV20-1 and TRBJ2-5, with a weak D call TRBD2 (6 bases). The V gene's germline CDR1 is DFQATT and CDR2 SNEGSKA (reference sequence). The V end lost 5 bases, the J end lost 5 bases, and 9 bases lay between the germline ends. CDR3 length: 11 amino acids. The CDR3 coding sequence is TGCAGTGCTGGGACTTCCGAGACCCAGTACTTC. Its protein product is CSAGTSETQYF.

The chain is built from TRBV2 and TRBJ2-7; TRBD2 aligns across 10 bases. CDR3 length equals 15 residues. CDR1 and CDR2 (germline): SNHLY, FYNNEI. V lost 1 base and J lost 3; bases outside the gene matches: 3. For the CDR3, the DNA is TGTGCCAGCAGTGAAGATGGACTAGCGGACTACGAGCAGTACTTC. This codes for CASSEDGLADYEQYF.

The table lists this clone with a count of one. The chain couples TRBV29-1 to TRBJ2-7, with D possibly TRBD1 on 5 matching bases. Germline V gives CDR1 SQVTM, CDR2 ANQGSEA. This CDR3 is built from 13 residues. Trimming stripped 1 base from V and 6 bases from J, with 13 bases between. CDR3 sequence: CSVEVGEVGEQYF. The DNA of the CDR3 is TGCAGCGTTGAAGTAGGGGAAGTGGGCGAGCAGTACTTC.

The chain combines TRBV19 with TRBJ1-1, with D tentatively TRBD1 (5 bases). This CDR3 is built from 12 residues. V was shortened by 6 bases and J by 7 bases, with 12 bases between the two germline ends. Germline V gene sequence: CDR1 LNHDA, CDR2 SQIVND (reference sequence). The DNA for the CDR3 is TGTGCCAGTAGCAACAGGCAAATTGAAGCTTTCTTT. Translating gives CASSNRQIEAFF.

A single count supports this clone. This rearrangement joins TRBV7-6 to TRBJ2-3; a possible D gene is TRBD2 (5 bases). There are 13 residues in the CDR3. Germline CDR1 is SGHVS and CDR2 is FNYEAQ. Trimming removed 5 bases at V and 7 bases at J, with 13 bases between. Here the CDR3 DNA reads TGTGCCAGCAGCCTCGATTCGGGGAATACGCAGTATTTT. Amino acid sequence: CASSLDSGNTQYF.

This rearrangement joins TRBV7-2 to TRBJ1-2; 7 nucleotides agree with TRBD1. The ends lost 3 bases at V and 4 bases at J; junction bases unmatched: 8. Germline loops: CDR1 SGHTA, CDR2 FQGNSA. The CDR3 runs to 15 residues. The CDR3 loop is CASSFFQGVGYGYTF. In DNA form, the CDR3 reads TGTGCCAGCAGCTTTTTTCAGGGGGTTGGCTATGGCTACACCTTC.

The CDR3 DNA sequence: TGCGCCAGCAGCCAATACGTACTGGCTGGGGCCAACGTCCTGACTTTC. Its protein product is CASSQYVLAGANVLTF. The V call is TRBV4-1, the J call TRBJ2-6, with unresolved D. V dropped 2 bases and J dropped 2 bases, with 10 bases sitting between them. CDR1 and CDR2 from the germline V gene are MGHRA and YSYEKL. The CDR3 sequence is 16 residues long.

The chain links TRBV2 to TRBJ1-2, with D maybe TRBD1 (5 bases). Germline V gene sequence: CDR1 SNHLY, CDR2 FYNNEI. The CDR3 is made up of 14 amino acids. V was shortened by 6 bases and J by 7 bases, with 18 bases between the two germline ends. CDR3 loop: CASSMGQARVGYTF. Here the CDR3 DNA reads TGTGCCAGCAGCATGGGGCAGGCCCGAGTTGGCTACACCTTC.

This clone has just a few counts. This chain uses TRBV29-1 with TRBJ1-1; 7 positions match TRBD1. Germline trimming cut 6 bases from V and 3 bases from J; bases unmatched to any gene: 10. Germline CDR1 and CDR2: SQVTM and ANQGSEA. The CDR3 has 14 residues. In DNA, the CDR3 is TGCAGCGTCCGAAGGGGACAGTCGGACACTGAAGCTTTCTTT. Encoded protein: CSVRRGQSDTEAFF.

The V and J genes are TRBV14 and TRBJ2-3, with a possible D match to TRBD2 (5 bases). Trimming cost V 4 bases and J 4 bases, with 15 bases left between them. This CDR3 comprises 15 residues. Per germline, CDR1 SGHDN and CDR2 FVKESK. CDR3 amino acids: CASSPLGEWADTQYF. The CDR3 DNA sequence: TGTGCCAGCAGCCCACTTGGGGAGTGGGCAGATACGCAGTATTTT. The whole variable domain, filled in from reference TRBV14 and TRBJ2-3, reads EAGVTQFPSHSVIEKGQTVTLRCDPISGHDNLYWYRRVMGKEIKFLLHFVKESKQDESGMPNNRFLAERTGGTYSTLKVQPAELEDSGVYFCASSPLGEWADTQYFGPGTRLTVL.

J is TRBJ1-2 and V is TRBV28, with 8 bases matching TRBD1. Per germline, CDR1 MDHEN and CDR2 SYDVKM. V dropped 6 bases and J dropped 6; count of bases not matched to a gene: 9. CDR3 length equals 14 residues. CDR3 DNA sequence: TGTGCCAGCAGGGAACAAACGGACAGGGATGGCTACACCTTC. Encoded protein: CASREQTDRDGYTF.

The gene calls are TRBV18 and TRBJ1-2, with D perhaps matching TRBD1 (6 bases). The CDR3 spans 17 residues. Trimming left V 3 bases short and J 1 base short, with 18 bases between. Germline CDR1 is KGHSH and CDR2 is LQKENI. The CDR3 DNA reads TGTGCCAGCTCACCCGCCCATGGGACACTATTTAACTATGGCTACACCTTC. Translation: CASSPAHGTLFNYGYTF.

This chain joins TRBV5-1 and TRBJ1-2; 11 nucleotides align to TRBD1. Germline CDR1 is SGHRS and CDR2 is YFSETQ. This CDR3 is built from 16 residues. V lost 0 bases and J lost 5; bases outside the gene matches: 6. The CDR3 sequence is CASSLAGQGAGYGYTF. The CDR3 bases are TGCGCCAGCAGCTTGGCCGGACAGGGGGCAGGATATGGCTACACCTTC. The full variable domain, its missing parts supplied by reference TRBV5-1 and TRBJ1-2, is KAGVTQTPRYLIKTRGQQVTLSCSPISGHRSVSWYQQTPGQGLQFLFEYFSETQRNKGNFPGRFSGRQFSNSRSEMNVSTLELGDSALYLCASSLAGQGAGYGYTFGSGTRLTVV.

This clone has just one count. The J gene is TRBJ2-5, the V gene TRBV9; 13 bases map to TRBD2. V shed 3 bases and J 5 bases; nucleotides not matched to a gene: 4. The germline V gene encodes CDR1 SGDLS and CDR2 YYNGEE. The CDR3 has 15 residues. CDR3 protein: CASSGTSGGAETQYF. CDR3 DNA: TGTGCCAGCAGCGGAACTAGCGGGGGGGCCGAGACCCAGTACTTC.

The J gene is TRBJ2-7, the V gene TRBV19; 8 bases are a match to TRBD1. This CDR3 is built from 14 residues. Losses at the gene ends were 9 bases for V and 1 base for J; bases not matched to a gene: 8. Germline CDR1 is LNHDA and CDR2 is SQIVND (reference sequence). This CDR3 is CASLGQGESYEQYF. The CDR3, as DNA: TGTGCCAGCCTCGGACAGGGTGAATCCTACGAGCAGTACTTC.

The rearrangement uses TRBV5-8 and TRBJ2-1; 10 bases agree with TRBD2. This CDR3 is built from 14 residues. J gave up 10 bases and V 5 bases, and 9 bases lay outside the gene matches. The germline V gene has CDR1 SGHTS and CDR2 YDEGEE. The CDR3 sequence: CASSFLAGAREQFF. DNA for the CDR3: TGTGCCAGCAGTTTTCTAGCGGGAGCAAGAGAGCAGTTCTTC.

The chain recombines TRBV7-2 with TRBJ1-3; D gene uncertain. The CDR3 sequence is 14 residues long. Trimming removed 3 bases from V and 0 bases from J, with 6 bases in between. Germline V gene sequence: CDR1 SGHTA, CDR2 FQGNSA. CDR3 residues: CASSFSTSGNTIYF. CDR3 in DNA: TGTGCCAGCAGCTTCAGTACCTCTGGAAACACCATATATTTT. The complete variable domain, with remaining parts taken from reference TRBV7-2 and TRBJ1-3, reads GAGVSQSPSNKVTEKGKDVELRCDPISGHTALYWYRQSLGQGLEFLIYFQGNSAPDKSGLPSDRFSAERTGGSVSTLTIQRTQQEDSAVYLCASSFSTSGNTIYFGEGSWLTVV.

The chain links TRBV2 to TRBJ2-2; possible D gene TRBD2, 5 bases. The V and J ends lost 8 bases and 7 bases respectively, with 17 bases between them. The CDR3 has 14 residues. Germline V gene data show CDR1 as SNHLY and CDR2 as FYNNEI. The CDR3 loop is CASQRTVRGGELFF. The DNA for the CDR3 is TGTGCCAGCCAAAGGACCGTCCGGGGCGGGGAGCTGTTTTTT.

The chain's CDR3 is CASSVGLAGGSYNEQFF. CDR3 DNA: TGTGCCAGCAGCGTGGGACTAGCGGGGGGGAGTTACAATGAGCAGTTCTTC. The chain combines TRBV2 with TRBJ2-1; 16 bases are shared with TRBD2. Germline loops: CDR1 SNHLY, CDR2 FYNNEI. The CDR3 contains 17 residues. The ends lost 6 bases at V and 4 bases at J; junction bases unmatched: 6.

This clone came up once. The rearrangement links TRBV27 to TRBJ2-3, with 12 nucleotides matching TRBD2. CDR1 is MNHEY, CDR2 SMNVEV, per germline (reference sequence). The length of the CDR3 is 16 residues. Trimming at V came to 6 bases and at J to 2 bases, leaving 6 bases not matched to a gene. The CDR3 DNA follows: TGTGCCAGCAGGCCCCGGACTAGCGGGATCACAGATACGCAGTATTTT. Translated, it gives CASRPRTSGITDTQYF.